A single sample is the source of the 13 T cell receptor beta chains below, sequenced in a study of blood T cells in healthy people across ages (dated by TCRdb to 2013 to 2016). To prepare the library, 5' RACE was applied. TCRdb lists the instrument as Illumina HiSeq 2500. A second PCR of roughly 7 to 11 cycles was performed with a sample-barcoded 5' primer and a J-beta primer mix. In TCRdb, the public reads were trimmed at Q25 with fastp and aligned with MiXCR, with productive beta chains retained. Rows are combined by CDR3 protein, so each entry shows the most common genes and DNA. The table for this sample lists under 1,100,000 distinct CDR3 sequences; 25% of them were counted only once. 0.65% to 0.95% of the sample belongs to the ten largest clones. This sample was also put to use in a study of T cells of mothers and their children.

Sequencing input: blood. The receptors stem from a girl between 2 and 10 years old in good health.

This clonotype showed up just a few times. CDR3 DNA: TGCAGTGCTCGAGGTGGTAGGGGGCCCACAGATACGCAGTATTTT. Its translation is CSARGGRGPTDTQYF. The rearrangement links TRBV20-1 to TRBJ2-3; 7 nucleotides align to TRBD1. Germline V CDR1 and CDR2: DFQATT, SNEGSKA (reference sequence). The CDR3 extends over 15 amino acids. Germline trimming cut 5 bases from V and 2 bases from J; bases unmatched to any gene: 10.

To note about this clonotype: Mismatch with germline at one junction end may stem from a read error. Here the CDR3 reads CASGAGSQETRYF. The CDR3 region has the DNA TGCGCCAGCGGGGCCGGAAGTCAAGAGACCCGGTACTTC. The rearrangement joins TRBV5-1 to TRBJ2-5, with D tentatively TRBD1 (5 bases). The CDR3 loop spans 13 amino acids. Germline V CDR1 and CDR2: SGHRS, YFSETQ.

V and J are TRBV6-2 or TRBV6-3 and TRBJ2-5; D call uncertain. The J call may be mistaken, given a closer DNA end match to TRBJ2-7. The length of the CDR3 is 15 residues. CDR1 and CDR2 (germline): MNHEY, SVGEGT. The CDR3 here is CASTSRQAAYYEQYF. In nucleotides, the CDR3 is TGTGCCAGCACCAGCCGTCAGGCGGCCTATTACGAGCAGTACTTC.

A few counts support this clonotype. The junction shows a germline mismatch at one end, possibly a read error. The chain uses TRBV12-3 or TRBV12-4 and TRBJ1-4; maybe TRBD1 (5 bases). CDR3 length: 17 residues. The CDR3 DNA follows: TGTGCCAGCAGGTTAGGAGGTATCGGACGGGGGAATGAAAAACTGTTTTTT. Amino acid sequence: CASRLGGIGRGNEKLFF.

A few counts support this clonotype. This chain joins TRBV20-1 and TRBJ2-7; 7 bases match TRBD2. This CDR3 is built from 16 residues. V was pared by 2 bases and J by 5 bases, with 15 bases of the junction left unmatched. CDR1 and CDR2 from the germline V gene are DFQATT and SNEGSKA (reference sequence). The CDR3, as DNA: TGCAGTGCTAGATCGGGCCGGGACTACGAGGGGAACGAGCAGTACTTC. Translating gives CSARSGRDYEGNEQYF.

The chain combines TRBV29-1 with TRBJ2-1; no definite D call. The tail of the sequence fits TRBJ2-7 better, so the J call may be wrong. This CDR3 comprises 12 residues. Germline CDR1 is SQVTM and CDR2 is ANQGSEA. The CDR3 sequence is CSARQSPYEQYF. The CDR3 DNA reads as TGCAGCGCACGACAATCTCCCTACGAGCAGTACTTC.

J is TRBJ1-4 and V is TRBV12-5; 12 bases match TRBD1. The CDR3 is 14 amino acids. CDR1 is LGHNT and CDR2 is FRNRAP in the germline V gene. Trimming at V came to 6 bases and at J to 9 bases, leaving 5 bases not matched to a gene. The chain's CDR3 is CASGPGQGAQKLFF. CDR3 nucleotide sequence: TGTGCTAGTGGCCCGGGACAGGGGGCGCAAAAACTGTTTTTT.

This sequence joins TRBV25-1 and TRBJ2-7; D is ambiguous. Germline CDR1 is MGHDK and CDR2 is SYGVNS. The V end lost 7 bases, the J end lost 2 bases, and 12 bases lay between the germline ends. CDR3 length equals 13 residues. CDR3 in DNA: TGTGCCAGCACACCCAGCGAGACCTACGAGCAGTACTTC. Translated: CASTPSETYEQYF.

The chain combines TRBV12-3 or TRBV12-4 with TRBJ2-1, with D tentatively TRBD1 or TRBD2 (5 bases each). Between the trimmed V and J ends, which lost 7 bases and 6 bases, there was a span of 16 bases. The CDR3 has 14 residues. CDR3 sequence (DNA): TGTGCCAGCACAATCAACTGGGACCCCAATGAGCAGTTCTTC. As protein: CASTINWDPNEQFF.

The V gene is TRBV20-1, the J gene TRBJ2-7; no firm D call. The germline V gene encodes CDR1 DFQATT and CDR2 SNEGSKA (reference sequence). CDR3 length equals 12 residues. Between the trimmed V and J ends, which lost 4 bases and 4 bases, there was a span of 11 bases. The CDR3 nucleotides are TGCAGTGCTACGGACGCTGGGTACGAGCAGTACTTC. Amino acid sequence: CSATDAGYEQYF.

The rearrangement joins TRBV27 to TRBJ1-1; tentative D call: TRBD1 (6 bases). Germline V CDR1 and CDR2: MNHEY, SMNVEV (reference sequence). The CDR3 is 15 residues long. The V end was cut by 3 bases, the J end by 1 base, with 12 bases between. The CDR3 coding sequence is TGTGCCAGCAGTTTCAGAACAGGGCCGAACACTGAAGCTTTCTTT. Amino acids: CASSFRTGPNTEAFF.

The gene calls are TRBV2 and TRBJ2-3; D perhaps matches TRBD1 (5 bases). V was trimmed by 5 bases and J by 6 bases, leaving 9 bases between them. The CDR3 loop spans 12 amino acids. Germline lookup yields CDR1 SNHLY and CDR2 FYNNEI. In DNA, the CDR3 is TGTGCCAGCAGTATTAAGGGGGATACGCAGTATTTT. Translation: CASSIKGDTQYF.

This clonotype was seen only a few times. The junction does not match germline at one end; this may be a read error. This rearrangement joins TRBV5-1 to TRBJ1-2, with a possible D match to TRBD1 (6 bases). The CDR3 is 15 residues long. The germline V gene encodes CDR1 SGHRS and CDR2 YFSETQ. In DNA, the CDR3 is TGCGCCAGCACCTTGGTTGCAGGGGACAACTATGGCTACACCTTC. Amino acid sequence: CASTLVAGDNYGYTF.